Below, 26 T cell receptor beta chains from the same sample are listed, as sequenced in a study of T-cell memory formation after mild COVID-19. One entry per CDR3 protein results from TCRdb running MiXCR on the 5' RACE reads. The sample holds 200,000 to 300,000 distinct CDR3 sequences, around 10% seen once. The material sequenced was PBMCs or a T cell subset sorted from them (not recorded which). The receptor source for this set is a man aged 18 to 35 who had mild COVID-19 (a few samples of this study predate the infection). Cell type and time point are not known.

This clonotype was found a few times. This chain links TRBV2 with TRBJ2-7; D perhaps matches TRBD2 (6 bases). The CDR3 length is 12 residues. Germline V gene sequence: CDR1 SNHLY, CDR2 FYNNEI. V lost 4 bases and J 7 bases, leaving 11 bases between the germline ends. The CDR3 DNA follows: TGTGCCAGCAGTGTTTTAGCGGCGGAGCAGTACGTC. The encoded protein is CASSVLAAEQYV.

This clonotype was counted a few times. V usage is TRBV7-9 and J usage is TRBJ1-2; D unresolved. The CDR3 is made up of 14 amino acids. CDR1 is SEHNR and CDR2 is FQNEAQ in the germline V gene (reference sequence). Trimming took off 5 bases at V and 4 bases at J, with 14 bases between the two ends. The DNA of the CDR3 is TGTGCCAGCAGCCCTAGGACTTCGGGCTATGGCTACACCTTC. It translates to CASSPRTSGYGYTF.

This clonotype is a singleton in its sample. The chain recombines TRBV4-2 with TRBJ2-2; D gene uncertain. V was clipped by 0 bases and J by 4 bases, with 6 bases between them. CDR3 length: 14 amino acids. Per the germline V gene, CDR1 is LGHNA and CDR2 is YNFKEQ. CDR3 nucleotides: TGTGCCAGCAGCCAAGAGGCCCTCACCGGGGAGCTGTTTTTT. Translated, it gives CASSQEALTGELFF.

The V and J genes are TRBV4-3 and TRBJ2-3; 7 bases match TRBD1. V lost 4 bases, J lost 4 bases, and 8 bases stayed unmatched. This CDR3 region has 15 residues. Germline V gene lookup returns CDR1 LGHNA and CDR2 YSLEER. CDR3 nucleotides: TGCGCCAGCAGCCTACAGGGGAATACAGCAGATACGCAGTATTTT. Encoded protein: CASSLQGNTADTQYF.

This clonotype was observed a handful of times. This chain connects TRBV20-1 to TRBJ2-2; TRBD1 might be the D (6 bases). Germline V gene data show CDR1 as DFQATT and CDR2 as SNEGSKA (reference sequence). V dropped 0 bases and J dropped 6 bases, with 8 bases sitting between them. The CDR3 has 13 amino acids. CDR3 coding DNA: TGCAGTGCTAGAGATAAGGGGGCCGGGGAGCTGTTTTTT. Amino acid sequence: CSARDKGAGELFF.

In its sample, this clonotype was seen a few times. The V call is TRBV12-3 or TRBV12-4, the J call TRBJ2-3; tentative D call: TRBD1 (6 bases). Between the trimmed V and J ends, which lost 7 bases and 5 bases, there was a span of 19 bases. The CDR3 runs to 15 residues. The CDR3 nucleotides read TGTGCCAGCACCTCAGGGGCCTTGGGTGGAGATACGCAGTATTTT. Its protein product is CASTSGALGGDTQYF.

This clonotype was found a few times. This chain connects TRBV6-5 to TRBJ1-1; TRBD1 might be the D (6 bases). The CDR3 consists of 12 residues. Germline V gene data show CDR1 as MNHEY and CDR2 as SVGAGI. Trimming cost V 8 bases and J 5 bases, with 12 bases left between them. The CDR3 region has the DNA TGTGCCAGCGGGCAGGGGATTACTGAAGCTTTCTTT. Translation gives CASGQGITEAFF.

CDR3 region: CASNRGAQDTQYF. CDR3 DNA: TGTGCCAGCAATCGGGGGGCCCAGGATACGCAGTATTTT. The chain uses TRBV25-1 and TRBJ2-3, with TRBD2 as a possible D gene (7 bases). Trimming took off 7 bases at V and 6 bases at J, with 14 bases between the two ends. CDR1 and CDR2 (germline): MGHDK, SYGVNS. This CDR3 spans 13 amino acids.

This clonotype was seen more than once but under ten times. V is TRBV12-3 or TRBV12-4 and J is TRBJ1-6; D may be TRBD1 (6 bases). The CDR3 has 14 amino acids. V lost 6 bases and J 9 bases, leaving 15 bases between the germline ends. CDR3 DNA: TGTGCCAGCAGCCCTTACCAAGGGGGTTCACCCCTCCACTTT. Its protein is CASSPYQGGSPLHF.

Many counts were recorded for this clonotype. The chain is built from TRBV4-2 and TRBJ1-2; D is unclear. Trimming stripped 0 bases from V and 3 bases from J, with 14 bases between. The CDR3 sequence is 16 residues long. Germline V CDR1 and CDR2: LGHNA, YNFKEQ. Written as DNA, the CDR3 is TGTGCCAGCAGCCAAGATGAAAGAACAGCCTACTATGGCTACACCTTC. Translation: CASSQDERTAYYGYTF.

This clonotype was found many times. The CDR3 reads CASSPTPHSGGAGEQFF. CDR3 sequence (DNA): TGTGCCAGCTCACCGACCCCTCATAGCGGGGGGGCTGGGGAGCAGTTCTTC. V gene TRBV18 combines with J gene TRBJ2-1, with 11 bases fitting TRBD2. Per the germline V gene, CDR1 is KGHSH and CDR2 is LQKENI. The V segment lost 3 bases and the J segment 10 bases; nucleotides outside the gene matches: 14. This CDR3 contains 17 residues.

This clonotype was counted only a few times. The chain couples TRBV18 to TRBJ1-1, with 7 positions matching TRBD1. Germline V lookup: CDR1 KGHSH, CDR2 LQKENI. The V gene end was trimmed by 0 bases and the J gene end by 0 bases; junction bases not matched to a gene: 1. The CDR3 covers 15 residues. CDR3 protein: CASSPPQGMNTEAFF. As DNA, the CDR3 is TGTGCCAGCTCACCACCACAGGGGATGAACACTGAAGCTTTCTTT.

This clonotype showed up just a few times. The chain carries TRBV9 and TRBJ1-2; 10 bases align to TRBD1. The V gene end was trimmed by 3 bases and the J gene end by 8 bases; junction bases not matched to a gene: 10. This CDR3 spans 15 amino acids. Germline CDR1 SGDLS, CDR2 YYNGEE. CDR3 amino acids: CASSGAGTGAFGYTF. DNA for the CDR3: TGTGCCAGCAGCGGCGCCGGGACAGGGGCTTTCGGCTACACCTTC.

As DNA, the CDR3 is TGTGCCAGCAGCACTAGCGGGCGGCCGGATACGCAGTATTTT. Encoded protein: CASSTSGRPDTQYF. V and J are TRBV9 and TRBJ2-3, with 9 bases identical to TRBD2. The V and J ends lost 4 bases and 6 bases, in that order; junction bases with no gene match: 6. There are 14 residues in the CDR3. From germline, CDR1 is SGDLS and CDR2 YYNGEE.

In DNA form, the CDR3 reads TGTGCCAGCAGATATCACCAGAACACTGAAGCTTTCTTT. Translated: CASRYHQNTEAFF. The chain carries TRBV7-8 and TRBJ1-1; D gene unclear. The CDR3 length is 13 residues. Germline V lookup: CDR1 SGHVS, CDR2 FQNEAQ. V was pared by 6 bases and J by 1 base, with 9 bases between.

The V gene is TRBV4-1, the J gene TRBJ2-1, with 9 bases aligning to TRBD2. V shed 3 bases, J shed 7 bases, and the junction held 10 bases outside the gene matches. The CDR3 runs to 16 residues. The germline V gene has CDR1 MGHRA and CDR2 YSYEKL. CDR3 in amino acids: CASSQAYAGGLNEQFF. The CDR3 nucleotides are TGCGCCAGCAGCCAGGCTTACGCGGGGGGGCTTAATGAGCAGTTCTTC.

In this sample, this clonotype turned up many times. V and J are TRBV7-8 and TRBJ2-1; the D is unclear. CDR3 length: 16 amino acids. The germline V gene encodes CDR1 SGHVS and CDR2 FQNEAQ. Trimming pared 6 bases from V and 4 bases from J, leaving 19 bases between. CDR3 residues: CASRADGVPEYNEQFF. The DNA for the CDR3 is TGTGCCAGCAGGGCAGACGGCGTTCCCGAATACAATGAGCAGTTCTTC.

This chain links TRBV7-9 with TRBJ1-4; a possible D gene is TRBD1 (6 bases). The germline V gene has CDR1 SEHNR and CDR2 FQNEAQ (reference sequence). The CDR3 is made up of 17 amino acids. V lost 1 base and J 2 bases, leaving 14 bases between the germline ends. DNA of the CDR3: TGTGCCAGCAGCTTAGTCAGGGGACGAGCGACTAATGAAAAACTGTTTTTT. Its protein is CASSLVRGRATNEKLFF.

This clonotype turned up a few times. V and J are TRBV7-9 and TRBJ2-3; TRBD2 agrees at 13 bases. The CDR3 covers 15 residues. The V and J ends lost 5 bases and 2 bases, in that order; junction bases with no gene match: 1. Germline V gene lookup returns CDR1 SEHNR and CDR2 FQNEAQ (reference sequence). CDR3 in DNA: TGTGCCAGCAGCGGGACTAGCGGGGCCACAGATACGCAGTATTTT. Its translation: CASSGTSGATDTQYF.

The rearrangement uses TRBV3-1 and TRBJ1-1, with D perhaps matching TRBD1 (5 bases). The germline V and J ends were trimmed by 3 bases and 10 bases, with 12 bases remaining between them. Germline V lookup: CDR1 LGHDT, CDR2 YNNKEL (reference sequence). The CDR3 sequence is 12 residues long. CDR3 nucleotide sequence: TGTGCCAGCAGCCACTCTGACAGACTAGCTTTCTTT. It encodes CASSHSDRLAFF.

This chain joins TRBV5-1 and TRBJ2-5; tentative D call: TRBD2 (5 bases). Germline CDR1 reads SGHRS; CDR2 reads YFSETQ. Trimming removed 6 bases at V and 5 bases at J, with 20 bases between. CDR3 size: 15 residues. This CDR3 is CASTRGVHGEETQYF. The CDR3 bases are TGCGCCAGCACCCGCGGCGTCCATGGGGAGGAGACCCAGTACTTC.

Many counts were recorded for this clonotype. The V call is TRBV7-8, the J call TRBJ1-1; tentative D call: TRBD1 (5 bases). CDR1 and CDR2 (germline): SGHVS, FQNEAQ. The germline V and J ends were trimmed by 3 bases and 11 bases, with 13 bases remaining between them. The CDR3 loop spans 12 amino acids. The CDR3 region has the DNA TGTGCCAGCAGCTTTGGGACCGAAGGGGCTTTCTTT. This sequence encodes CASSFGTEGAFF.

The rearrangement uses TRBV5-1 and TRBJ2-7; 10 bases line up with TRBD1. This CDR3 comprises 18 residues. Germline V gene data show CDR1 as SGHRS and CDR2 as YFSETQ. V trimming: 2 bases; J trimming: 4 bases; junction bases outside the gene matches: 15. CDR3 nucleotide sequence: TGCGCCAGCAGCTTCCTAGGAGTTGGGGACAGGGGTATGTACGAGCAGTACTTC. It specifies CASSFLGVGDRGMYEQYF.

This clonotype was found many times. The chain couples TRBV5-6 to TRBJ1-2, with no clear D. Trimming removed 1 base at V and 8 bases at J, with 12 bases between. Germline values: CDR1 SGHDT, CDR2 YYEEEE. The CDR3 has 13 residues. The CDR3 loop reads CASSLPGAGGYTF. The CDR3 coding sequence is TGTGCCAGCAGCTTGCCAGGCGCGGGCGGCTACACCTTC.

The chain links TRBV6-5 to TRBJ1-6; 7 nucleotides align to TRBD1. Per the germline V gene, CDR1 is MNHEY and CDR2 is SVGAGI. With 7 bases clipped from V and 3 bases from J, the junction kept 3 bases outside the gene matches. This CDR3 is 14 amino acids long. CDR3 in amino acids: CASNAGGYNSPLHF. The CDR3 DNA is TGTGCCAGCAACGCAGGGGGCTATAATTCACCCCTCCACTTT.

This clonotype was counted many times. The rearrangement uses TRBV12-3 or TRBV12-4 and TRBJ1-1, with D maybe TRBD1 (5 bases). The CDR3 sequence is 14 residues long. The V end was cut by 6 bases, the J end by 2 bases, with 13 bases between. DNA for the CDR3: TGTGCCAGCAGCCGCGGACACCCAAACACTGAAGCTTTCTTT. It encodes CASSRGHPNTEAFF.